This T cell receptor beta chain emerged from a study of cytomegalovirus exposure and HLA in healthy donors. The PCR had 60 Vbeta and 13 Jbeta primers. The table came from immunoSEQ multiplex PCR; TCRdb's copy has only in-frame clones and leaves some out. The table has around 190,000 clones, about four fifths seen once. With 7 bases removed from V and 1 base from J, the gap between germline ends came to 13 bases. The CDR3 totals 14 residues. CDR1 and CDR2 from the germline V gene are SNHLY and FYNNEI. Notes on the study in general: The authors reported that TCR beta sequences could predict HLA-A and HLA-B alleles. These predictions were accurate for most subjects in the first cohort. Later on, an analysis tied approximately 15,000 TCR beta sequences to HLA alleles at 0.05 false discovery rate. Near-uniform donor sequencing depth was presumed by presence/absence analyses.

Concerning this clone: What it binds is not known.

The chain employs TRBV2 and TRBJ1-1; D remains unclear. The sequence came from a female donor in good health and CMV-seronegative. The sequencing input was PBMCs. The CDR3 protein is CASTRLFGNTEAFF. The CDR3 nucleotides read TGTGCCAGCACCCGTCTATTCGGGAACACTGAAGCTTTCTTT.